Shown below are 20 T cell receptor beta chains from a single sample sequenced in a study of blood T cells in healthy people across ages. Through a sample-barcoded 5' primer and a J-beta primer mix, a second PCR was run for roughly 6 to 11 cycles. TCRdb independently ran MiXCR on the 5' RACE reads; one entry per CDR3 protein. The table lists 1.5 million to 2 million distinct CDR3 sequences, almost 35% of them singletons. Sequencing was done on a sample of blood. The receptors come from a woman aged 25-40 years in good health.

In this sample, this clonotype turned up a few times. The rearrangement joins TRBV9 to TRBJ2-1; D gene unclear. This CDR3 contains 16 residues. The V end lost 4 bases, the J end lost 3 bases, and 17 bases lay between the germline ends. Looked up from germline, CDR1 is SGDLS and CDR2 is YYNGEE. CDR3: CASSPPNGGSYNEQFF. The CDR3 DNA reads as TGTGCCAGCAGCCCTCCGAATGGTGGCAGCTACAATGAGCAGTTCTTC.

This clonotype was seen only a few times. The chain uses TRBV29-1 and TRBJ1-1, with a tentative D call TRBD1 (5 bases). Germline CDR1 reads SQVTM; CDR2 reads ANQGSEA. V was pared by 8 bases and J by 6 bases, with 13 bases between. This CDR3 is 11 amino acids long. The CDR3 nucleotides read TGCAGCCCAGAAGACAGTGCTGAAGCTTTCTTT. It codes for CSPEDSAEAFF.

CDR3 coding DNA: TGTGCCAGCAGCCATGTTCTTTACACTGAAGCTTTCTTT. It is translated as CASSHVLYTEAFF. This chain uses TRBV7-2 with TRBJ1-1; D is unresolved. V shed 5 bases and J shed 3 bases, with 10 bases lying between them. The CDR3 consists of 13 residues. The germline V gene encodes CDR1 SGHTA and CDR2 FQGNSA.

This chain connects TRBV24-1 to TRBJ2-7; 7 nucleotides align to TRBD1. The J call may be incorrect, as the DNA end agrees better with TRBJ2-5. CDR3 length: 15 residues. Per the germline V gene, CDR1 is KGHDR and CDR2 is SFDVKD. The DNA of the CDR3 is TGTGCCACCAGTGACACCACAGGGGTAGCGGAGACCCAGTACTTC. Translation gives CATSDTTGVAETQYF.

This clonotype was counted a few times. This sequence joins TRBV4-2 and TRBJ1-2; D unresolved. This CDR3 has 12 amino acids. Trimming cost V 2 bases and J 8 bases, with 9 bases left between them. Germline values: CDR1 LGHNA, CDR2 YNFKEQ. CDR3 DNA sequence: TGTGCCAGCAGCCAAACCGGTTGGGGCTACACCTTC. Its translation is CASSQTGWGYTF.

This clonotype was observed a handful of times. This chain connects TRBV6-1 to TRBJ2-7; TRBD2 agrees at 8 bases. CDR3 length: 14 residues. Unmatched junction bases numbered 3, after V lost 2 bases and J lost 3 bases. Per germline, CDR1 MNHNS and CDR2 SASEGT. Here the CDR3 DNA reads TGTGCCAGCAGTGAATTAGCGGGGTTCTACGAGCAGTACTTC. Residues: CASSELAGFYEQYF.

This clonotype was counted between two and nine times. This chain uses TRBV28 with TRBJ1-2; D ambiguous. With 3 bases removed from V and 3 bases from J, the gap between germline ends came to 17 bases. Germline CDR1 MDHEN, CDR2 SYDVKM. The CDR3 loop spans 16 amino acids. CDR3 coding DNA: TGTGCCAGCAGTTTCCGTAGGCGGATCCCGGACTATGGCTACACCTTC. This codes for CASSFRRRIPDYGYTF.

In its sample, this clonotype was seen many times. The junction departs from germline at one end; a sequencing error may be responsible. This chain uses TRBV5-1 with TRBJ2-5, with 9 bases fitting TRBD2. Germline V gives CDR1 SGHRS, CDR2 YFSETQ. The CDR3 extends over 13 amino acids. CDR3 loop: CASSPGLAETQYF. CDR3 DNA sequence: TGTGCCAGCAGCCCAGGACTAGCGGAGACCCAGTACTTC. The variable domain in full, with the rest retrieved from reference TRBV5-1 and TRBJ2-5, is KAGVTQTPRYLIKTRGQQVTLSCSPISGHRSVSWYQQTPGQGLQFLFEYFSETQRNKGNFPGRFSGRQFSNSRSEMNVSTLELGDSALYLCASSPGLAETQYFGPGTRLLVL.

This chain uses TRBV18 with TRBJ2-7; 12 bases line up with TRBD2. The V gene end was trimmed by 3 bases and the J gene end by 1 base; junction bases not matched to a gene: 4. CDR3 length: 16 amino acids. The germline V gene encodes CDR1 KGHSH and CDR2 LQKENI. CDR3 bases: TGTGCCAGCTCACCCTCTGGACTAGCGGGGTCCTACGAGCAGTACTTC. This codes for CASSPSGLAGSYEQYF.

The chain combines TRBV5-5 with TRBJ2-1, with TRBD1 as a possible D gene (6 bases). Trimming left V 0 bases short and J 7 bases short, with 11 bases between. The CDR3 totals 14 residues. Looked up from germline, CDR1 is SGHKS and CDR2 is YYEKEE (reference sequence). The CDR3 sequence is CASSLDWGRNEQFF. The CDR3 bases are TGTGCCAGCAGCTTGGACTGGGGGCGAAATGAGCAGTTCTTC.

The table lists this clonotype with many counts. The chain is built from TRBV20-1 and TRBJ1-2; D possibly corresponds to TRBD1 (6 bases). Looked up from germline, CDR1 is DFQATT and CDR2 is SNEGSKA (reference sequence). The length of the CDR3 is 13 residues. Trimming left V 3 bases short and J 2 bases short, with 10 bases between. For the CDR3, the DNA is TGCAGTGCTAGGGAGGGGGGCAACTATGGCTACACCTTC. This sequence encodes CSAREGGNYGYTF.

This clonotype was detected a few times. V and J are TRBV27 and TRBJ2-7; 9 bases are shared with TRBD2. Trimming removed 3 bases from V and 6 bases from J; junction bases left unmatched: 9. There are 15 residues in the CDR3. The V gene's germline CDR1 is MNHEY and CDR2 SMNVEV (reference sequence). The CDR3 reads CASSFEASGTFEQYF. As DNA, the CDR3 is TGTGCCAGCAGTTTCGAGGCTAGCGGGACTTTCGAGCAGTACTTC.

The gene calls are TRBV6-6 and TRBJ2-3; D call uncertain. The CDR3 has 15 amino acids. Germline CDR1 is MNHNY and CDR2 is SVGAGI (reference sequence). V lost 11 bases to trimming and J lost 0 bases, with 18 bases between them. CDR3 DNA sequence: TGTGCCTCCCACCCGGACGACACTAGCACAGATACGCAGTATTTT. It translates to CASHPDDTSTDTQYF.

In regard to this clonotype: A much larger clone lies a single base off, so this may be a read error. This chain links TRBV13 with TRBJ2-7; 7 nucleotides line up with TRBD2. This CDR3 contains 14 residues. Germline V gene lookup returns CDR1 PRHDT and CDR2 FYEKMQ (reference sequence). For the CDR3, the DNA is TGTGCCAGCAGCCTAGGGACTACTCACTACGAGCAGTACTTC. Encoded protein: CASSLGTTHYEQYF.

In this sample, this clonotype turned up once. The rearrangement links TRBV7-2 to TRBJ2-1, with 10 bases that match TRBD2. There are 15 residues in the CDR3. V dropped 7 bases and J dropped 4; count of bases not matched to a gene: 7. Per germline, CDR1 SGHTA and CDR2 FQGNSA. CDR3 nucleotides: TGTACCAGCACCAGGAGCGGGGGGGGTTACAATGAGCAGTTCTTC. Its protein product is CTSTRSGGGYNEQFF.

The chain employs TRBV20-1 and TRBJ2-1, with a tentative D call TRBD1 (5 bases). V dropped 3 bases and J dropped 6 bases, with 15 bases sitting between them. CDR1 is DFQATT and CDR2 is SNEGSKA in the germline V gene (reference sequence). The CDR3 covers 14 residues. CDR3 region: CSARWQGRLNEQFF. The CDR3 DNA follows: TGCAGTGCTAGGTGGCAGGGCAGGCTCAATGAGCAGTTCTTC.

This clonotype was counted at least ten times. The chain joins TRBV10-3 to TRBJ2-7; the match to TRBD1 covers 10 bases. The CDR3 runs 14 residues. Germline V lookup: CDR1 ENHRY, CDR2 SYGVKD. The V gene end was trimmed by 6 bases and the J gene end by 4 bases; junction bases not matched to a gene: 6. The CDR3 nucleotides are TGTGCCATCAGATCCGGGACAGGGGCTTACGAGCAGTACTTC. This sequence encodes CAIRSGTGAYEQYF.

This clonotype has more than one count but fewer than ten. The rearrangement joins TRBV27 to TRBJ2-3; D is ambiguous. The V gene lost 2 bases and the J gene lost 6 bases, with 12 bases spanning the gap. CDR3 length: 14 residues. Germline CDR1 MNHEY, CDR2 SMNVEV (reference sequence). In DNA form, the CDR3 reads TGTGCCAGCAGTTTAAGTATTGGTGTGGATACGCAGTATTTT. It is translated as CASSLSIGVDTQYF.

CDR3 in DNA: TGTGCCAGCAGTTTGGCACAGGGGGTGAACTATGGCTACACCTTC. Its translation: CASSLAQGVNYGYTF. The V call is TRBV12-3 or TRBV12-4, the J call TRBJ1-2, with 8 bases fitting TRBD1. V gave up 3 bases and J gave up 2 bases; unmatched junction bases: 5. There are 15 residues in the CDR3.

This clonotype was seen a few times. The rearrangement links TRBV15 to TRBJ2-5, with a possible D match to TRBD1 (7 bases). This CDR3 comprises 15 residues. V was trimmed by 3 bases and J by 4 bases, leaving 15 bases between them. The V gene's germline CDR1 is LNHNV and CDR2 YYDKDF (reference sequence). For the CDR3, the DNA is TGTGCCACCAGCAGCTCAGGGGGGCTTGGAGAGACCCAGTACTTC. This sequence encodes CATSSSGGLGETQYF.